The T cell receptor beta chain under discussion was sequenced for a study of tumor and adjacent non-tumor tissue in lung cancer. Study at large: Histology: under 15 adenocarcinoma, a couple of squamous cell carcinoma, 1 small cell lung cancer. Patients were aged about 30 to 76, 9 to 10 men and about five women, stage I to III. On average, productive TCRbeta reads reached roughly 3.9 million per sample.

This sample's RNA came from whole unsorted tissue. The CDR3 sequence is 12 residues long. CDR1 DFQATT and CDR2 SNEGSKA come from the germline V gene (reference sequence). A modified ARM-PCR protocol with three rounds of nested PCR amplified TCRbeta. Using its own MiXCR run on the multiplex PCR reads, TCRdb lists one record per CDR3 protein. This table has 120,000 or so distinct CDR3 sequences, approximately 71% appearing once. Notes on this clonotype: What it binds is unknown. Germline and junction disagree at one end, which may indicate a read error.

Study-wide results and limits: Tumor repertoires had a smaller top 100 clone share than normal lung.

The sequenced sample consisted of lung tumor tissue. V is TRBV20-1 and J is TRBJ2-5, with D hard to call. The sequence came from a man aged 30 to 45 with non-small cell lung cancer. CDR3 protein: CRASQIQETQYF. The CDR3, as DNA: TGCAGAGCCAGTCAGATCCAAGAGACCCAATACTTC.